Relative to its sample, the clone carrying this T cell receptor delta chain is medium-sized (0.01 to 0.1%). The sample is drawn from a study of gamma-delta T cells after stem cell transplantation. TCRdb re-processed the RT-PCR reads using CATT. The sample has about 1,600 delta-chain clones; around 7.7% are singletons. Germline CDR1 is GEAIGNYY and CDR2 is EKD. Trimming cost V 0 bases and J 0 bases, with 31 bases left between them. The CDR3 contains 22 residues. The material sequenced was gamma-delta T cells. The receptor was derived from a human donor. It is not recorded whose cells these are; they may come from a transplant donor. The V call is TRDV2, the J call TRDJ1; TRDD3 might be the D (5 bases). DNA of the CDR3: TGTGCCTGTGACACCGTGAGGGGTGGGATGTCCCATTCGCTCCTGTACACCGATAAACTCATCTTT. Translated, it gives CACDTVRGGMSHSLLYTDKLIF.